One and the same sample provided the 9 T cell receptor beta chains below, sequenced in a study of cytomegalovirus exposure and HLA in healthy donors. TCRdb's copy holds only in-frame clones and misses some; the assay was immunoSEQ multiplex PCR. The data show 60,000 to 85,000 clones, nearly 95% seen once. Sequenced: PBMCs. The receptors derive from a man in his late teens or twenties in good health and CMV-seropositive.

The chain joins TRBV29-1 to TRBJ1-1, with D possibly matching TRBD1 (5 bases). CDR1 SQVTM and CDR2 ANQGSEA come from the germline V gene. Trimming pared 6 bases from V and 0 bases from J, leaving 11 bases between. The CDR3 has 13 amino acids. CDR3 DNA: TGCAGCGTCAAGGGGCGGATGAACACTGAAGCTTTCTTT. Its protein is CSVKGRMNTEAFF.

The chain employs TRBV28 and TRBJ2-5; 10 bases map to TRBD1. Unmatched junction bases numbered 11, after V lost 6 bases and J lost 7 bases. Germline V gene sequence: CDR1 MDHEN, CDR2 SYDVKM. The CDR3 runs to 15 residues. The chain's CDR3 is CASSEGQGSARTQYF. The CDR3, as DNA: TGTGCCAGCAGCGAGGGACAGGGGTCAGCCCGGACCCAGTACTTC.

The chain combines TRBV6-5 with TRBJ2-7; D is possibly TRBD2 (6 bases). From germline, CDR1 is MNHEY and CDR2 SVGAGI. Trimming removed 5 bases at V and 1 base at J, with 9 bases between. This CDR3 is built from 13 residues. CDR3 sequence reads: CASSNRGSYEQYF. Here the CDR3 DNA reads TGTGCCAGCAGTAACCGGGGGTCCTACGAGCAGTACTTC.

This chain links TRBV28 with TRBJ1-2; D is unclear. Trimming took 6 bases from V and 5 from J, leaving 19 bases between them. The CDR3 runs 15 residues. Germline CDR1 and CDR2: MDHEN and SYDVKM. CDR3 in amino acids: CASRPGLSPSYGYTF. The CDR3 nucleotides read TGTGCCAGCAGACCTGGACTTTCCCCTAGTTATGGCTACACCTTC.

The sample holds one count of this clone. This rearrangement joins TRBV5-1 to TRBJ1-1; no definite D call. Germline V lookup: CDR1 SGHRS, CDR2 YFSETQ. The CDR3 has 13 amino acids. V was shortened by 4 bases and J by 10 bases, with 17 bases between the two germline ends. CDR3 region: CASSTGETRVAFF. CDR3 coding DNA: TGCGCCAGCAGCACGGGAGAGACCCGGGTAGCTTTCTTT.

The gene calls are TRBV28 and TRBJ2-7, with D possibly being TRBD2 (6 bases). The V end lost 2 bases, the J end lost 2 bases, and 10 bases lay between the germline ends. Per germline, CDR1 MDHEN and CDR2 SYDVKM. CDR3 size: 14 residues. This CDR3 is CASSLRGITYEQYF. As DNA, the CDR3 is TGTGCCAGCAGTTTACGCGGGATAACCTACGAGCAGTACTTC.

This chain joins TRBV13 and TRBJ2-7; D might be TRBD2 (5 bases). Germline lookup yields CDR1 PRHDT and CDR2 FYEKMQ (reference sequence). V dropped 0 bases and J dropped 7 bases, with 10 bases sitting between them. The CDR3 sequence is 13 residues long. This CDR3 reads CASSLGATREQYF. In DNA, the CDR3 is TGTGCCAGCAGCTTAGGGGCTACTAGGGAGCAGTACTTC.

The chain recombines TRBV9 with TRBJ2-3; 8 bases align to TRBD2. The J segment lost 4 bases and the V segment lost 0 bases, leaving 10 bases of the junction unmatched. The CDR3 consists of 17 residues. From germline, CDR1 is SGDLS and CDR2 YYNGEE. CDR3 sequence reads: CASSVATAGGGADTQYF. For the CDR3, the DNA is TGTGCCAGCAGCGTAGCTACGGCGGGAGGTGGTGCAGATACGCAGTATTTT.

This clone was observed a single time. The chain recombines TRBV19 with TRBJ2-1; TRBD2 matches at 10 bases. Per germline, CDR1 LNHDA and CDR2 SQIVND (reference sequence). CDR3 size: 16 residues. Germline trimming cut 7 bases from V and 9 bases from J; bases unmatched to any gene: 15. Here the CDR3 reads CASTTVGAGGRGEQFF. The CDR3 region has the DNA TGTGCCAGTACCACCGTAGGAGCGGGAGGGCGAGGTGAGCAGTTCTTC.